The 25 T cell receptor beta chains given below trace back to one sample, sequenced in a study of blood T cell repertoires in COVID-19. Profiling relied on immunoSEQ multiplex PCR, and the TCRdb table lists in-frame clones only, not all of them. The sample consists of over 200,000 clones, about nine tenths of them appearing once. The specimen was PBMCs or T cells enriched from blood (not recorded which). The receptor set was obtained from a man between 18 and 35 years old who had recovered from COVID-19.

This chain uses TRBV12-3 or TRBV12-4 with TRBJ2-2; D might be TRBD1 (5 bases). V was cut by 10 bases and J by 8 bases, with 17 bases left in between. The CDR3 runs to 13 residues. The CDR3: CATETRESGELFF. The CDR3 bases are TGTGCCACCGAAACCAGGGAATCGGGGGAGCTGTTTTTT.

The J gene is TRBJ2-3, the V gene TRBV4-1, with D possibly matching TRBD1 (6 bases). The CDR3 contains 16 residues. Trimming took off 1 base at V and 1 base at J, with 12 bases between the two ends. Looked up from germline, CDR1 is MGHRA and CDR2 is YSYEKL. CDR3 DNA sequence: TGCGCCAGCAGCCAAGTCCAGGGGCTGGGCACAGATACGCAGTATTTT. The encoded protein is CASSQVQGLGTDTQYF.

Here the CDR3 reads CASSPETGAWLAGDNEQFF. The CDR3 DNA sequence: TGTGCCAGCAGTCCTGAGACAGGCGCCTGGCTAGCGGGAGACAATGAGCAGTTCTTC. The genes are TRBV28 and TRBJ2-1; 10 bases map to TRBD2. Germline V gene lookup returns CDR1 MDHEN and CDR2 SYDVKM. This CDR3 contains 19 residues. Trimming at V came to 5 bases and at J to 5 bases, leaving 18 bases not matched to a gene.

DNA for the CDR3: TGTGCCACCTCGACTGAACAGGGGTCGACTGAGCAGTTCTTC. It codes for CATSTEQGSTEQFF. The chain carries TRBV24-1 and TRBJ2-1; TRBD1 aligns across 7 bases. The CDR3 is made up of 14 amino acids. After removal of 9 bases from V and 9 bases from J, the junction contained 13 bases not matched to a gene. Germline assignment: CDR1 KGHDR and CDR2 SFDVKD.

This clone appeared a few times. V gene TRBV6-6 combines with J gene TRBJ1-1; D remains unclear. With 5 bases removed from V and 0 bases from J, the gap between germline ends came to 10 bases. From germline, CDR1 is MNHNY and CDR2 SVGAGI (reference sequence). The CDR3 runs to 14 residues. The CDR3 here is CASSNEVMNTEAFF. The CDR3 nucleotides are TGTGCCAGCAGTAATGAGGTCATGAACACTGAAGCTTTCTTT.

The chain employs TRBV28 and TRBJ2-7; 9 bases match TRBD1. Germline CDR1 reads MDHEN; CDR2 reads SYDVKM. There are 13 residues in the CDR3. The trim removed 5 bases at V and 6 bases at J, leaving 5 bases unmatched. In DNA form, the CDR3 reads TGTGCCAGCAGTGGACAGGGGAGTCGCGAGCAGTACTTC. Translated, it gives CASSGQGSREQYF.

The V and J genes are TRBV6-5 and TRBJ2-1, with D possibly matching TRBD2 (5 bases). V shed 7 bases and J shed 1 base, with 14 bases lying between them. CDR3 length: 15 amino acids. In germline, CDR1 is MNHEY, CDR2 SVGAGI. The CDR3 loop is CASMRGSNSYNEQFF. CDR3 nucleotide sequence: TGTGCCAGCATGAGAGGGTCAAATTCCTACAATGAGCAGTTCTTC.

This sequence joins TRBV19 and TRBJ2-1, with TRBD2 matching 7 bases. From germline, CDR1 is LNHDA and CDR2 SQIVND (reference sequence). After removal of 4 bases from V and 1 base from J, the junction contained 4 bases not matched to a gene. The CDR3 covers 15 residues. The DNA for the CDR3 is TGTGCCAGTAGTAGGGTAGCGGGTTCCTACAATGAGCAGTTCTTC. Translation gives CASSRVAGSYNEQFF.

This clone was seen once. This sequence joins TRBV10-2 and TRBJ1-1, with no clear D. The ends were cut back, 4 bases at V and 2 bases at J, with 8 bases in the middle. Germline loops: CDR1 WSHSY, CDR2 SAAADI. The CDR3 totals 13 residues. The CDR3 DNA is TGCGCCAGCAGTGCTAGTCTCAACACTGAAGCTTTCTTT. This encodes CASSASLNTEAFF.

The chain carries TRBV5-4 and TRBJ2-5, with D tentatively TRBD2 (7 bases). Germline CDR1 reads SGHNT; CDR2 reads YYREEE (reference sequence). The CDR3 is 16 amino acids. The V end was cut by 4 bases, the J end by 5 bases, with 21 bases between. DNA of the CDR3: TGTGCCAGCAGCCGGACGTTAGGGGGGGCCGTGGAGACCCAGTACTTC. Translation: CASSRTLGGAVETQYF.

DNA of the CDR3: TGTGCCATCAGTGAGTTAAGGAGCACCGGGGAGCTGTTTTTT. Translated: CAISELRSTGELFF. V is TRBV10-3 and J is TRBJ2-2; no reliable D call. V gave up 1 base and J gave up 4 bases, with 7 bases separating them. The germline V gene encodes CDR1 ENHRY and CDR2 SYGVKD. The CDR3 runs to 14 residues.

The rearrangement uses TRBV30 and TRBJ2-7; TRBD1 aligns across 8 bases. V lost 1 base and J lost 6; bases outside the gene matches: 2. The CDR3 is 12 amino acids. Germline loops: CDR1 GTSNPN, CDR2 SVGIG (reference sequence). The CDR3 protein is CAWSGTGREQYF. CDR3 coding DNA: TGTGCCTGGAGTGGGACAGGGCGCGAGCAGTACTTC.

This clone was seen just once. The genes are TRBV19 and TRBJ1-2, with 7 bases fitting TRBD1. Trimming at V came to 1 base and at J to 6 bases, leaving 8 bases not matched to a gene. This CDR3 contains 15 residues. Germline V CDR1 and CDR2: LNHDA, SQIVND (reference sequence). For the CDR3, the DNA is TGTGCCAGTAGTATAGCGGAGGGGGCAGGTCATGGCTACACCTTC. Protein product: CASSIAEGAGHGYTF. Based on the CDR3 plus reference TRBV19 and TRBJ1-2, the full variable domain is DGGITQSPKYLFRKEGQNVTLSCEQNLNHDAMYWYRQDPGQGLRLIYYSQIVNDFQKGDIAEGYSVSREKKESFPLTVTSAQKNPTAFYLCASSIAEGAGHGYTFGSGTRLTVV.

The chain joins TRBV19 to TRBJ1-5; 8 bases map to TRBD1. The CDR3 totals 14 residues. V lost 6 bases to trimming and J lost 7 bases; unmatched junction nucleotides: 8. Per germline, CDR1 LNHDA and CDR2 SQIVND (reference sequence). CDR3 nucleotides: TGTGCCAGTAGGATGACAGGGGTGGGACAGCCCCAGCATTTT. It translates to CASRMTGVGQPQHF.

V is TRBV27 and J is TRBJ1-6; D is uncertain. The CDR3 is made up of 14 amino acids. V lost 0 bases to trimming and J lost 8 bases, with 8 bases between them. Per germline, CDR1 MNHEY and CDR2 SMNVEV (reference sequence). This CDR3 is CASSLSTFYSPLHF. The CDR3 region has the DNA TGTGCCAGCAGTTTATCGACATTCTATTCACCCCTCCACTTT.

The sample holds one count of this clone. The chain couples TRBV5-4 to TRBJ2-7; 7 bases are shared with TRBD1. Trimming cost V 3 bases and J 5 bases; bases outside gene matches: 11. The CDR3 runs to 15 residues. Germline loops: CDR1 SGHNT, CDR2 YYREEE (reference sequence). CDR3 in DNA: TGTGCCAGCAGCTACGGACAGGTTCTAGGCAACGAGCAGTACTTC. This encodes CASSYGQVLGNEQYF.

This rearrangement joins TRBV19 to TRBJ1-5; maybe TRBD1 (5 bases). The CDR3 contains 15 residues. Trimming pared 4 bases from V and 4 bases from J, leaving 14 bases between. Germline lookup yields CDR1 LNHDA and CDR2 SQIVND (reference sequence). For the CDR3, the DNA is TGTGCCAGTAGTAACTACGGACATCCAAATCAGCCCCAGCATTTT. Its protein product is CASSNYGHPNQPQHF.

The CDR3 DNA sequence: TGTGCCAGCACCGGGCAGGGGTTGGCGAACACTGAAGCTTTCTTT. Its translation: CASTGQGLANTEAFF. The rearrangement links TRBV2 to TRBJ1-1, with D possibly matching TRBD1 (6 bases). Trimming pared 7 bases from V and 1 base from J, leaving 16 bases between. Germline CDR1 SNHLY, CDR2 FYNNEI. The CDR3 spans 15 residues. Variable domain in full (rest from reference TRBV2 and TRBJ1-1): EPEVTQTPSHQVTQMGQEVILRCVPISNHLYFYWYRQILGQKVEFLVSFYNNEISEKSEIFDDQFSVERPDGSNFTLKIRSTKLEDSAMYFCASTGQGLANTEAFFGQGTRLTVV.

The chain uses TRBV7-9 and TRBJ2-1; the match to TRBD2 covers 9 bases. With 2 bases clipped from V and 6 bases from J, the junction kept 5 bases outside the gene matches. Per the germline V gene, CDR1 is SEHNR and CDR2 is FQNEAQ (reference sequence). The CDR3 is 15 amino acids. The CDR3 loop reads CASSLMSGRSNEQFF. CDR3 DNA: TGTGCCAGCAGCTTAATGAGCGGGAGGTCCAATGAGCAGTTCTTC.

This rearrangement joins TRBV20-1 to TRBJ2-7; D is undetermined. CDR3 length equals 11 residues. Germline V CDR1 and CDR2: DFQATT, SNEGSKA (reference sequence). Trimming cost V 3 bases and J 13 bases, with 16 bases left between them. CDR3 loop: CSASLEEVPYF. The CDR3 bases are TGCAGTGCTAGTCTCGAAGAGGTCCCTTACTTC.

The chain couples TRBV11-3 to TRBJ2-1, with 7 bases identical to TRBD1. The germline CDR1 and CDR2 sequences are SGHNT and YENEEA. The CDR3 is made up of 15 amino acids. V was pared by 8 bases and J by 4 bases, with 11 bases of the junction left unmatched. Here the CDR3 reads CASSPPRGQYNEQFF. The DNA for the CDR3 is TGTGCCAGCTCCCCCCCCCGGGGACAGTACAATGAGCAGTTCTTC.

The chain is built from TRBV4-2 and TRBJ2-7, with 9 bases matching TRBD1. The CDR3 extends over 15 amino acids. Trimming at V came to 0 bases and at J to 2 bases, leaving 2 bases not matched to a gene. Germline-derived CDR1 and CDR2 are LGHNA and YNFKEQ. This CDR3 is CASSQDDRGAYEQYF. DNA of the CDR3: TGTGCCAGCAGCCAAGATGACAGGGGGGCCTACGAGCAGTACTTC.

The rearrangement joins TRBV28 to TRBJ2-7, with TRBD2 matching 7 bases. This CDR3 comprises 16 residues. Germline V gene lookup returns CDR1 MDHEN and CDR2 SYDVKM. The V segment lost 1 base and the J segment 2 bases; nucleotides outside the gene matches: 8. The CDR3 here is CASSLFAGEPAYEQYF. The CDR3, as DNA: TGTGCCAGCAGTTTATTTGCGGGGGAGCCGGCCTACGAGCAGTACTTC.

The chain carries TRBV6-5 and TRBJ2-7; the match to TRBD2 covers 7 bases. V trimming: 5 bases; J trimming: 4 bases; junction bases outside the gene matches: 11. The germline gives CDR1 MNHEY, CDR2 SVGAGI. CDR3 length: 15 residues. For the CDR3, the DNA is TGTGCCAGCAGTCTACTCCCGGGGGGTGCGTACGAGCAGTACTTC. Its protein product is CASSLLPGGAYEQYF.

CDR3 coding DNA: TGCGCCAGCACCGCCGGTCTGGGGCATAGCACTGAAGCTTTCTTT. Translated, it gives CASTAGLGHSTEAFF. The chain links TRBV5-1 to TRBJ1-1; D possibly corresponds to TRBD1 (5 bases). Germline V lookup: CDR1 SGHRS, CDR2 YFSETQ. CDR3 length equals 15 residues. Trimming removed 6 bases from V and 4 bases from J, with 19 bases in between.